Listed here are 7 T cell receptor beta chains from one sample, sequenced in a study of CD8 T cells in ankylosing spondylitis. Each CDR3 protein is one row after TCRdb ran MiXCR on the 5' RACE reads. The table lists under 150,000 distinct CDR3 sequences, 7% to 10% of them singletons. What was sequenced was synovial fluid, either unsorted or a sorted T cell fraction (not recorded which). The source of these receptors is a male donor with ankylosing spondylitis.

This clonotype has more than one count but fewer than ten. The chain joins TRBV5-1 to TRBJ2-7; 7 bases line up with TRBD1. CDR1 is SGHRS and CDR2 is YFSETQ in the germline V gene. The junction had 6 bases not matched to a gene; V was cut back by 1 base and J by 5 bases. This CDR3 has 14 amino acids. The CDR3 coding sequence is TGCGCCAGCAGCTTGTCGACAGGGTACCACGAGCAGTACTTC. Protein sequence: CASSLSTGYHEQYF.

On this clonotype itself: Mismatch with germline at one junction end may stem from a read error. The chain links TRBV20-1 to TRBJ2-1, with 8 bases aligning to TRBD1. This CDR3 has 14 amino acids. Germline V gene data show CDR1 as DFQATT and CDR2 as SNEGSKA (reference sequence). The CDR3 nucleotides read TGCAGTGCCAGAGACAGGGGTTTGCTAACTGGGCAGTTCTTC. It encodes CSARDRGLLTGQFF.

This clonotype was seen a handful of times. CDR3 residues: CASFIAGDSGANVLTF. The DNA for the CDR3 is TGTGCCAGTTTTATCGCAGGGGACTCTGGGGCCAACGTCCTGACTTTC. The rearrangement links TRBV6-1 to TRBJ2-6; maybe TRBD1 (6 bases). Trimming removed 9 bases at V and 0 bases at J, with 15 bases between. This CDR3 comprises 16 residues. Germline V gene sequence: CDR1 MNHNS, CDR2 SASEGT.

This clonotype was seen ten or more times. The V and J genes are TRBV6-2 or TRBV6-3 and TRBJ1-5; the D gene is possibly TRBD1 (5 bases). Germline V lookup: CDR1 MNHEY, CDR2 SVGEGT. The CDR3 consists of 14 residues. Trimming shortened V by 4 bases and J by 2 bases, and 9 bases separated the two germline ends. The CDR3 nucleotides are TGTGCCAGCAGTTTACCGGGGGGCAATCAGCCCCAGCATTTT. Its translation is CASSLPGGNQPQHF.

This clonotype was counted between two and nine times. The CDR3 region is CSAQDRLYGYTF. CDR3 nucleotides: TGCAGTGCCCAAGACAGACTCTATGGCTACACCTTC. The chain recombines TRBV20-1 with TRBJ1-2; D is perhaps TRBD1 (5 bases). Germline-derived CDR1 and CDR2 are DFQATT and SNEGSKA (reference sequence). V gave up 6 bases and J gave up 4 bases, with 12 bases separating them. The CDR3 covers 12 residues.

This clonotype appeared a few times. The CDR3 is CASSPFGTQNTEAFF. DNA for the CDR3: TGTGCCAGCTCACCCTTCGGGACACAGAACACTGAAGCTTTCTTT. This chain joins TRBV18 and TRBJ1-1; D might be TRBD1 (6 bases). The CDR3 has 15 amino acids. Trimming stripped 3 bases from V and 1 base from J, with 12 bases between. The germline V gene has CDR1 KGHSH and CDR2 LQKENI.

This clonotype was counted at least ten times. The chain employs TRBV20-1 and TRBJ2-1; 8 bases are shared with TRBD2. This CDR3 comprises 14 residues. V gave up 6 bases and J gave up 2 bases; unmatched junction bases: 6. CDR1 is DFQATT, CDR2 SNEGSKA, per germline (reference sequence). The CDR3 DNA reads TGCAGTGCCGAGCGGGGGCCTCCCTACAATGAGCAGTTCTTC. Translated: CSAERGPPYNEQFF.